This note documents a single TCR beta chain sequence. V dropped 3 bases and J dropped 2 bases, with 8 bases sitting between them. This CDR3 is 13 amino acids long. Per the germline V gene, CDR1 is LNHNV and CDR2 is YYDKDF (reference sequence). The record originates from a study of blood T cell repertoires in COVID-19. Overall study context: Donors in the United States, Italy and Spain gave samples during acute or convalescent COVID-19. The analysed material was cDNA or gDNA that came from T cells, B-cell-depleted T cells, or PBMCs.

Original methodology: Researchers report that nucleated cell counts were estimated from reference gene primer amplification. Method: immunoSEQ multiplex PCR; TCRdb's copy keeps in-frame clones and lacks some. The D gene and trimming were derived from the DNA, and the V and J assignments and clone size from that table. The sample shows 75,000 or so clones, roughly 85% of them seen only once. V usage is TRBV15 and J usage is TRBJ2-7, with D hard to call. The sample consisted of peripheral blood. The receptor was derived from an elderly woman with active or convalescent COVID-19. The chain's CDR3 is CATSSRVAYEQYF. Here the CDR3 DNA reads TGTGCCACCAGCAGCCGAGTAGCCTACGAGCAGTACTTC.